The rows below give T cell receptor beta chains drawn from one sample of a study of OX40 agonist ivuxolimab in advanced cancers. Sequenced by immunoSEQ multiplex PCR; TCRdb stores in-frame clones only, minus some. The sample lists about 48,000 clones, around 89% occurring once. The sample consisted of CD4+ or CD8+ T cells sorted from blood, taken in a trial of the OX40 agonist ivuxolimab. These receptors were taken from an adult with an advanced solid tumor such as melanoma, head and neck, liver or kidney cancer. The conserved cysteine and the conserved F or W are not part of the CDR3 here.

j_call v_call cdr3_aa
TRBJ2-5 TRBV7-6 ASSLGFQETQY
TRBJ2-3 TRBV4-1 ASSQVASSTDTQY
TRBJ2-1 TRBV11-2 ASSLARLTGEEQF
TRBJ2-7 TRBV7-9 ASSPGTSDHPRAYEQY
TRBJ2-7 TRBV7-5 ASSLFYEQY
. TRBV4-1 ASSQDTGAYEQY
TRBJ2-2 TRBV5-1 ASRPGQGGDGELF
TRBJ2-7 TRBV7-9 ASTLMTSGGSSYEQY
TRBJ2-5 TRBV4-1 ASSQVSAGQTQY
TRBJ1-1 TRBV19 ASSPRGRGEETEAF
TRBJ2-1 TRBV28 ASSPPQGTSGEGSYNEQF
TRBJ2-7 TRBV7-2 ASSLVLAGASSYEQY
TRBJ1-1 TRBV6-5 ASSFSSGTSEAF
TRBJ2-1 TRBV11-2 ASRPDSYNEQF
TRBJ2-7 TRBV5-1 ASSLESAGYEQY
TRBJ1-1 TRBV19 ASSMGSRLGTEAF
TRBJ1-1 TRBV6-5 ASNGLRTEAF
TRBJ2-7 TRBV11-2 ASSSGPSEQY
TRBJ1-4 TRBV14 ASSQESPYHYGVTNEKLF
TRBJ2-4 TRBV27 ASSPRGGAKNIQY
TRBJ2-1 TRBV19 ASSPGAGGIDEQF
TRBJ2-1 TRBV5-1 ASSFTSGGAGEQF
TRBJ2-2 TRBV14 ASSRGLAGGHTGELF
TRBJ1-2 TRBV28 ASSQGRGFQDYGYT
TRBJ1-1 TRBV6-5 ASSIGSTEAF
TRBJ2-5 TRBV7-8 ASSLDGIAGKETQY
TRBJ2-1 TRBV27 ASSHLGTSGSSYNEQF
TRBJ2-1 TRBV27 ASKPGLAVLDEQF
TRBJ2-1 TRBV4-1 ASSPPPGYNEQF
TRBJ2-5 TRBV10-1 ASSEDEAWETQY
TRBJ2-5 TRBV6-1 ASSGGLAGAETQY
TRBJ2-1 TRBV27 ASSLGSYNEQF
TRBJ1-2 TRBV5-6 ASRSVGEYGYT
TRBJ1-4 TRBV5-1 ASSLGQGEEKLF
TRBJ2-3 TRBV27 ASSLSSDTQY
TRBJ2-1 TRBV7-8 ASSPPGGGGYNEQF
TRBJ2-3 TRBV9 ASSVEELTDTQY
TRBJ1-1 TRBV7-9 ASSLGRNLNTEAF
TRBJ1-4 TRBV27 ASSYGPNEKLF
TRBJ2-3 TRBV14 ASSPPADTQY
TRBJ2-7 TRBV4-1 ASSQGRGGTYEQY
TRBJ1-1 TRBV9 ASSVVGGYDTEAF
TRBJ2-1 TRBV7-6 ASSDMGGEQF
TRBJ2-1 TRBV5-1 ASSSREGLGYNEQF
TRBJ2-2 TRBV19 ASSLGVGLSNTGELF
TRBJ2-7 TRBV27 ASSLGTAYEQY
TRBJ2-3 TRBV9 ASSGRLAGSTDTQY
TRBJ2-7 TRBV15 ATSRGGGSSYEQY
TRBJ1-5 TRBV2 ASSGAKVTGVDQPQH